This T cell receptor beta chain was sequenced in a study of CD8 T cells in Susac syndrome. Peripheral blood CD8+ and CD4+ T cells were profiled by TCR beta sequencing. cDNA came from around 0.5 to 1 ug RNA primed by random hexamers. TCRdb recomputed calls from the immunoSEQ multiplex PCR reads with MiXCR, one row per CDR3 protein. The repertoire holds tens of thousands of distinct CDR3 sequences, with approximately 96% as singletons. Only one count was recorded for this clonotype. The CDR3 sequence is 13 residues long. Between the trimmed V and J ends, which lost 8 bases and 8 bases, there was a span of 18 bases. Germline CDR1 is SNHLY and CDR2 is FYNNEI.

The V and J genes are TRBV2 and TRBJ1-2; D is perhaps TRBD1 (6 bases). Sequencing was performed on CD8+ T cells from PBMCs. The receptor was isolated from a human donor with Susac syndrome. The chain's CDR3 is CASPPGRGSGYTF. The CDR3 nucleotides are TGTGCCAGCCCCCCGGGCAGGGGATCGGGCTACACCTTC.